This TCR beta chain came from a study of blood T cells in healthy people across ages. Alongside a J-beta primer mix, a sample-barcoded 5' primer served in a second PCR lasting about 7 to 11 cycles. TCRdb re-called the 5' RACE reads through MiXCR, storing one row per CDR3 protein. The sample lists about 1,400,000 distinct CDR3 sequences, roughly 64% seen once, with under 8.5% in the top ten. Only a few counts were recorded for this clonotype. The V gene lost 6 bases and the J gene lost 0 bases, with 11 bases spanning the gap. CDR3 length equals 14 residues. Germline V gene data show CDR1 as SGHVS and CDR2 as FNYEAQ.

The origin of this receptor is a man aged 18 to 30 in good health. The sample taken for sequencing was blood. The chain combines TRBV7-6 with TRBJ2-5; D gene uncertain. CDR3 in DNA: TGTGCCAGCAGTAGATACAGTGACCAAGAGACCCAGTACTTC. Protein sequence: CASSRYSDQETQYF. Supplemented by reference TRBV7-6 and TRBJ2-5, the full variable domain reads GAGVSQSPRYKVTKRGQDVALRCDPISGHVSLYWYRQALGQGPEFLTYFNYEAQQDKSGLPNDRFSAERPEGSISTLTIQRTEQRDSAMYRCASSRYSDQETQYFGPGTRLLVL.